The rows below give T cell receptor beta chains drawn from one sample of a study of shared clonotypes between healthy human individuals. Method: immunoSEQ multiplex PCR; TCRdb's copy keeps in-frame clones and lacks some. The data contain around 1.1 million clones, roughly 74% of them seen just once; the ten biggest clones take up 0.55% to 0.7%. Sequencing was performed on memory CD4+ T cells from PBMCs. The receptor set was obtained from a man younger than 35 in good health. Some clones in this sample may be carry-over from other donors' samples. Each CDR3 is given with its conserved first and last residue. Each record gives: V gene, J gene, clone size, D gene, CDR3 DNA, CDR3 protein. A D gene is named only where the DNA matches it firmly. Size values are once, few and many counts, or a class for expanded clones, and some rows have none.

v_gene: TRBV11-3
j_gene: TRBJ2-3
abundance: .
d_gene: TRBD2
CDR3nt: TGTGCCAGCAGTTCCCGGACTAGCGGGAGGGCCGCAGATACGCAGTATTTT
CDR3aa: CASSSRTSGRAADTQYF

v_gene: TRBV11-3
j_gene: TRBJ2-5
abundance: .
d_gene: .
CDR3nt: TGTGCCAGCAGCTTGGGCCCGGAACAAGAGACCCAGTACTTC
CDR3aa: CASSLGPEQETQYF

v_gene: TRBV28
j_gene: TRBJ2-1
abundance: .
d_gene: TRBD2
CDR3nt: TGTGCCAGCAGACCTATTTCCGGGACTAGCGGGAGGACCTACAATGAGCAGTTCTTC
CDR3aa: CASRPISGTSGRTYNEQFF

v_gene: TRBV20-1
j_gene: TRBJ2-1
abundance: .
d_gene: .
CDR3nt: TGCAGTGCCAGTTCCAATGAGCAGTTCTTC
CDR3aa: CSASSNEQFF

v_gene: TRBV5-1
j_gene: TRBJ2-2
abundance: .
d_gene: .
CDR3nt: TGCGCCAGCAGCTTGTCGGGACGGGGTAACACCGGGGAGCTGTTTTTT
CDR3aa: CASSLSGRGNTGELFF

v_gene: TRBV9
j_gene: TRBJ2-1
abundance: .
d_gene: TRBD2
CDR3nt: TGTGCCAGCAGCTTAGCGGGATACTACAATGAGCAGTTCTTC
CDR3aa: CASSLAGYYNEQFF

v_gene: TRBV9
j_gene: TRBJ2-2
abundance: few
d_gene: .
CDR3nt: TGTGCCAGCAGCGTAGGGGCCTGGGGCAACACCGGGGAGCTGTTTTTT
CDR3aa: CASSVGAWGNTGELFF

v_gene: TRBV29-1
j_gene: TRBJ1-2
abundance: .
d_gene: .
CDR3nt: TGCAGCGTTGAACTGGGAAACTATGGCTACACCTTC
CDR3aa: CSVELGNYGYTF

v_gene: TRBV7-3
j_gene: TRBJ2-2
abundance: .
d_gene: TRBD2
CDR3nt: TGTGCCAGCAGCGAAACTAGCGGGGGCTACACCGGGGAGCTGTTTTTT
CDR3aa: CASSETSGGYTGELFF

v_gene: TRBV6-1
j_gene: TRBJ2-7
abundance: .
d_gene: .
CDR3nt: TGTGCCAGCAGTGAAGGGCGGAACTACGAGCAGTACTTC
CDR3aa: CASSEGRNYEQYF

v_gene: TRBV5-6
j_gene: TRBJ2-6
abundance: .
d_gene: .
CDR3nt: TGTGCCAGCAGCTGGTCAGGGGCCAACGTCCTGACTTTC
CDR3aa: CASSWSGANVLTF

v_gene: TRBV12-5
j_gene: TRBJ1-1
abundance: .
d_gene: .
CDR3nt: TGTGCTAGTGCCCAGACGGAATTGAACACTGAAGCTTTCTTT
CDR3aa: CASAQTELNTEAFF

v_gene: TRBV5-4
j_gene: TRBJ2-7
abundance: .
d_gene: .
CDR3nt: TGTGCCAGCAGCTACGACTCCTACGAGCAGTACTTC
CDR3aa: CASSYDSYEQYF

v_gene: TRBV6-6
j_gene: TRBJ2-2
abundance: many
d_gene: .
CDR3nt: TGTGCCAGCAGTAGCCAGGGCACCGGGGAGCTGTTTTTT
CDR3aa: CASSSQGTGELFF

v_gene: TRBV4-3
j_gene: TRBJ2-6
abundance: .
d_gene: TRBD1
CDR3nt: TGCGCCAGCAGCCAACGGACAGGGGGGGCCGGGGCCAACGTCCTGACTTTC
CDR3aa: CASSQRTGGAGANVLTF

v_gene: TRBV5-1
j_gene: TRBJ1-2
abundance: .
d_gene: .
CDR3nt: TGCGCCAGCAGCTTGGACGGGGAAAGCTATGGCTACACCTTC
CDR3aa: CASSLDGESYGYTF

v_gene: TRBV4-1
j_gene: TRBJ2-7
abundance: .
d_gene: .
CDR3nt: TGCGCCAGCAGCCTGATCGCGGCAGGGGAGTACGAGCAGTACTTC
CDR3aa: CASSLIAAGEYEQYF

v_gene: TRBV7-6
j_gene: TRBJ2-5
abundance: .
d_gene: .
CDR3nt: TGTGCCAGCAGCTTAGATCGGGAGACCCAGTACTTC
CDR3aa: CASSLDRETQYF

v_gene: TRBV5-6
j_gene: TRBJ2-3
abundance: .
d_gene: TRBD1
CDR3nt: TGTGCCAGCAGCTCCGGGACAGGAGGAACAGATACGCAGTATTTT
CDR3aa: CASSSGTGGTDTQYF

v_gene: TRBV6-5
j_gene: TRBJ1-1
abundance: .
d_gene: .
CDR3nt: TGTGCCAGCAGTCGAGCGACAGGTGAAGCTTTCTTT
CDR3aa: CASSRATGEAFF